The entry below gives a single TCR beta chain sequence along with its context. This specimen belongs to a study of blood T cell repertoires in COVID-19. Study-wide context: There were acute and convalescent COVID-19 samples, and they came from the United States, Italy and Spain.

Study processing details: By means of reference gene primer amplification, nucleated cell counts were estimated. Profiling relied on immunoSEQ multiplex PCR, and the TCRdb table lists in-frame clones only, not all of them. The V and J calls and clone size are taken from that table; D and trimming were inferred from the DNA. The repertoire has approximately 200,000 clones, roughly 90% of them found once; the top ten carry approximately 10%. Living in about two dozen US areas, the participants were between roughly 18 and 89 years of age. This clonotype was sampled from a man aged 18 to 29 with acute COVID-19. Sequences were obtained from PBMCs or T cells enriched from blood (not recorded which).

CDR3 protein: CASSQEGRVGYEQYF. The CDR3 DNA reads as TGCGCCAGCAGCCAAGAAGGCAGGGTCGGCTACGAGCAGTACTTC. The rearrangement uses TRBV4-3 and TRBJ2-7; tentative D call: TRBD1 (5 bases). The CDR3 length is 15 residues. Germline lookup yields CDR1 LGHNA and CDR2 YSLEER. V was clipped by 0 bases and J by 3 bases, with 12 bases between them.